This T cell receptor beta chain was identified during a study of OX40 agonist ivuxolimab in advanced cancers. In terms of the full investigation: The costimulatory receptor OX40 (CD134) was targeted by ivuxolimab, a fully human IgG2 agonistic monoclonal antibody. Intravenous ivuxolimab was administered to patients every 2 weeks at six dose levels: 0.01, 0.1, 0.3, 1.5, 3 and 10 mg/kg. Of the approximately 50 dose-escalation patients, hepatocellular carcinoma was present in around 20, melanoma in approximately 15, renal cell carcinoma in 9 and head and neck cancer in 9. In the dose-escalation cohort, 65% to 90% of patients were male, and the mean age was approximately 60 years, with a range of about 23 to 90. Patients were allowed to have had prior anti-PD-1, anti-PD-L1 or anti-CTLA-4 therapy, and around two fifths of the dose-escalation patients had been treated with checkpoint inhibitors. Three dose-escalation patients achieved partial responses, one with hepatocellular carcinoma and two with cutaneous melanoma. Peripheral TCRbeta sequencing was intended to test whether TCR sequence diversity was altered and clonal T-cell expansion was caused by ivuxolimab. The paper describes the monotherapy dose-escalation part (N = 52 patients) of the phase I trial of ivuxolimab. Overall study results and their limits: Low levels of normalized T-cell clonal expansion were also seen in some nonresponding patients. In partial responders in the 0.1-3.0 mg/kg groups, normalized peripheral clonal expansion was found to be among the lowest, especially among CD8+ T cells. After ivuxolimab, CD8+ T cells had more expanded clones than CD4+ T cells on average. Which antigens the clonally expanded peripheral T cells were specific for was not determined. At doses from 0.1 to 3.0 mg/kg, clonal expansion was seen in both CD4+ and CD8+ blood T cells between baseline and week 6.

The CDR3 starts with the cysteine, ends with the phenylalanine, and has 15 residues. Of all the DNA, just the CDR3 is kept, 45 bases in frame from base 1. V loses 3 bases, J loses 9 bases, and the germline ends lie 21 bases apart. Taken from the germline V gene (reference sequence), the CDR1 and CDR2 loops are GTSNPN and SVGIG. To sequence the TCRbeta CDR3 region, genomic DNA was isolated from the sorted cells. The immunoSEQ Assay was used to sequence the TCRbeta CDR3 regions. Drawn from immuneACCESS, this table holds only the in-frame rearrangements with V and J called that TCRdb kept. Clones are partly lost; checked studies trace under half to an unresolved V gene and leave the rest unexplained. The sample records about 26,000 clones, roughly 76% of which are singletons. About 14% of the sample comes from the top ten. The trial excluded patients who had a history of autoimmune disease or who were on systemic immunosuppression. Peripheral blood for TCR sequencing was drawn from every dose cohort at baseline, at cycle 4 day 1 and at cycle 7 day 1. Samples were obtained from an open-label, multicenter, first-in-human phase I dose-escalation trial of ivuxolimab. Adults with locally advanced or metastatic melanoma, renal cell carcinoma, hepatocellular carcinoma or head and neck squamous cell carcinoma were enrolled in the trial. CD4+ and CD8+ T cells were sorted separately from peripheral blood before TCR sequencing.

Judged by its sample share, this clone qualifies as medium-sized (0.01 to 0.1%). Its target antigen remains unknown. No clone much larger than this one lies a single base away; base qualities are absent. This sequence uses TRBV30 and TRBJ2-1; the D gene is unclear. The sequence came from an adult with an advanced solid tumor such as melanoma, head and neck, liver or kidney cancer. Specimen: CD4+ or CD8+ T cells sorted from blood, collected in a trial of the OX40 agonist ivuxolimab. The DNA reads TGTGCCTGGAGCCCTCCGGGCGTTATGCCCCCTGAGCAGTTCTTC. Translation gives CAWSPPGVMPPEQFF.